A single sample gave rise to the 24 T cell receptor beta chains below, sequenced in a study of T-cell reconstitution after alpha-beta-depleted transplantation in children. A TCRbeta library incorporating unique molecular identifiers was prepared. TCRdb used MiXCR to reprocess the PCR reads, holding one entry per CDR3 protein. The sample yields around 400,000 distinct CDR3 sequences, roughly a tenth seen once. The material was PBMCs from the stem cell graft donor, obtained from the stem cell graft. All receptors derive from a human donor who donated a stem cell graft to a child with acute myeloid leukemia.

This clonotype has a handful of counts. The gene calls are TRBV7-2 and TRBJ2-1; D not certain. The germline gives CDR1 SGHTA, CDR2 FQGNSA. The CDR3 sequence is 15 residues long. V shed 5 bases and J shed 0 bases, with 11 bases lying between them. The CDR3 DNA reads TGTGCCAGCAGCGAAAGCGTCCACTCCTACAATGAGCAGTTCTTC. Protein sequence: CASSESVHSYNEQFF.

The J gene is TRBJ2-2, the V gene TRBV6-1, with D possibly TRBD1 on 5 matching bases. This CDR3 contains 14 residues. The V end lost 4 bases, the J end lost 6 bases, and 12 bases lay between the germline ends. Germline lookup yields CDR1 MNHNS and CDR2 SASEGT. The CDR3 DNA follows: TGTGCCAGCAGTGGATCACAGGAGCCCGGGGAGCTGTTTTTT. Protein product: CASSGSQEPGELFF.

This chain joins TRBV10-3 and TRBJ2-7; D not resolved. The germline V and J ends were trimmed by 2 bases and 4 bases, with 12 bases remaining between them. Germline V gene sequence: CDR1 ENHRY, CDR2 SYGVKD. This CDR3 contains 14 residues. CDR3 amino acids: CAISEARVGYEQYV. The CDR3 DNA reads as TGTGCCATCAGTGAGGCCCGGGTTGGATACGAGCAGTACGTC.

This clonotype was counted at least ten times. V is TRBV7-2 and J is TRBJ1-2; possibly TRBD1 for D (6 bases). Trimming stripped 5 bases from V and 2 bases from J, with 18 bases between. The CDR3 consists of 16 residues. CDR1 and CDR2 from the germline V gene are SGHTA and FQGNSA. The CDR3: CASSPGGTRKNYGYTF. In DNA form, the CDR3 reads TGTGCCAGCAGCCCCGGGGGGACAAGGAAAAACTATGGCTACACCTTC.

This clonotype was picked up a small number of times. The chain joins TRBV7-2 to TRBJ2-7, with 13 bases aligning to TRBD2. CDR3 length equals 15 residues. Germline loops: CDR1 SGHTA, CDR2 FQGNSA. Losses at the gene ends were 2 bases for V and 4 bases for J; bases not matched to a gene: 2. CDR3 DNA: TGTGCCAGCAGCTTACCGGGACTAGCGGGATACGAGCAGTACTTC. It codes for CASSLPGLAGYEQYF. The full variable domain, its missing parts supplied by reference TRBV7-2 and TRBJ2-7, is GAGVSQSPSNKVTEKGKDVELRCDPISGHTALYWYRQSLGQGLEFLIYFQGNSAPDKSGLPSDRFSAERTGGSVSTLTIQRTQQEDSAVYLCASSLPGLAGYEQYFGPGTRLTVT.

Only a few counts were recorded for this clonotype. The chain has TRBV6-5 and TRBJ1-1, with no clear D. V gave up 1 base and J gave up 1 base, with 4 bases separating them. In germline, CDR1 is MNHEY, CDR2 SVGAGI. This CDR3 region has 13 residues. The CDR3 region has the DNA TGTGCCAGCAGTTACTTCTCGAACACTGAAGCTTTCTTT. Its protein is CASSYFSNTEAFF.

This clonotype was seen repeatedly, ten times or more. The chain is built from TRBV5-1 and TRBJ2-2; weak D call: TRBD2 (5 bases). This CDR3 is built from 18 residues. Germline loops: CDR1 SGHRS, CDR2 YFSETQ. Trimming cost V 0 bases and J 0 bases, with 15 bases left between them. The CDR3 reads CASSLARISGANTGELFF. CDR3 coding DNA: TGCGCCAGCAGCTTGGCCCGTATCTCCGGGGCGAACACCGGGGAGCTGTTTTTT.

This clonotype was seen only a few times. The rearrangement joins TRBV6-5 to TRBJ2-2, with 9 bases identical to TRBD1. J gave up 6 bases and V 2 bases, and 4 bases lay outside the gene matches. The germline CDR1 and CDR2 sequences are MNHEY and SVGAGI. This CDR3 is 15 amino acids long. The CDR3 DNA follows: TGTGCCAGCAGTTACGGGACAGGGACCCCCGGGGAGCTGTTTTTT. Amino acid sequence: CASSYGTGTPGELFF.

There are a few counts of this clonotype. The chain links TRBV4-2 to TRBJ1-1; D not resolved. V was trimmed by 0 bases and J by 4 bases, leaving 15 bases between them. The CDR3 is made up of 16 amino acids. Germline assignment: CDR1 LGHNA and CDR2 YNFKEQ. CDR3 sequence (DNA): TGTGCCAGCAGCCAAGAGTGGACGGGGAGTAGCACTGAAGCTTTCTTT. This sequence encodes CASSQEWTGSSTEAFF.

In regard to this clonotype: With a much larger clone just one base away, this may be a read error. The rearrangement uses TRBV20-1 and TRBJ2-7; the D gene is possibly TRBD2 (5 bases). The germline CDR1 and CDR2 sequences are DFQATT and SNEGSKA (reference sequence). The V gene lost 0 bases and the J gene lost 6 bases, with 6 bases spanning the gap. CDR3 length: 11 amino acids. The CDR3 DNA is TGCAGTGCTAGAGAGGCGGGCGAGCAGTACTTC. Translated, it gives CSAREAGEQYF.

This clonotype showed up just a few times. The V gene is TRBV7-2, the J gene TRBJ2-7, with D perhaps assigned TRBD1 or TRBD2 (5 bases each). CDR3 length equals 14 residues. CDR1 and CDR2 (germline): SGHTA, FQGNSA. V was trimmed by 5 bases and J by 2 bases, leaving 13 bases between them. As DNA, the CDR3 is TGTGCCAGCAGCCCCCGGGACGGACCCTACGAGCAGTACTTC. Residues: CASSPRDGPYEQYF. The entire variable domain, with the rest obtained from reference TRBV7-2 and TRBJ2-7, is as follows: GAGVSQSPSNKVTEKGKDVELRCDPISGHTALYWYRQSLGQGLEFLIYFQGNSAPDKSGLPSDRFSAERTGGSVSTLTIQRTQQEDSAVYLCASSPRDGPYEQYFGPGTRLTVT.

V is TRBV5-5 and J is TRBJ2-7; maybe TRBD1 (6 bases). The CDR3 has 15 amino acids. Trimming removed 1 base at V and 1 base at J, with 12 bases between. Germline V gene sequence: CDR1 SGHKS, CDR2 YYEKEE (reference sequence). The CDR3 DNA reads as TGTGCCAGCAGCTTGTGGGTGGGACAATCCTACGAGCAGTACGTC. Encoded protein: CASSLWVGQSYEQYV.

This chain joins TRBV5-1 and TRBJ2-3, with TRBD1 matching 7 bases. This CDR3 has 15 residues. J lost 2 bases, V lost 4 bases, and 7 bases had no gene match. Looked up from germline, CDR1 is SGHRS and CDR2 is YFSETQ. The CDR3 DNA reads as TGCGCCAGCAGCCGCCAGGGACAGCCCACAGATACGCAGTATTTT. Encoded protein: CASSRQGQPTDTQYF. Looking up the rest from reference TRBV5-1 and TRBJ2-3 gives the full variable domain: KAGVTQTPRYLIKTRGQQVTLSCSPISGHRSVSWYQQTPGQGLQFLFEYFSETQRNKGNFPGRFSGRQFSNSRSEMNVSTLELGDSALYLCASSRQGQPTDTQYFGPGTRLTVL.

This clonotype showed up many times. The V call is TRBV20-1, the J call TRBJ1-4; the D gene is possibly TRBD1 (6 bases). Trimming left V 5 bases short and J 7 bases short, with 20 bases between. The germline gives CDR1 DFQATT, CDR2 SNEGSKA (reference sequence). The CDR3 spans 15 residues. CDR3 protein: CSAQGSGAVREKLFF. The CDR3 coding sequence is TGCAGTGCTCAGGGGTCAGGGGCCGTGCGTGAAAAACTGTTTTTT.

The V call is TRBV7-9, the J call TRBJ1-2; the D gene is possibly TRBD1 (5 bases). Deletions cut 6 bases from V and 7 bases from J, with 21 bases between. There are 15 residues in the CDR3. CDR1 is SEHNR, CDR2 FQNEAQ, per germline (reference sequence). This chain's CDR3 is CASRQTGTAVSGYTF. CDR3 nucleotide sequence: TGTGCCAGCAGACAAACCGGGACCGCTGTTAGTGGCTACACCTTC. Full variable domain (remainder filled in from reference TRBV7-9 and TRBJ1-2): DTGVSQNPRHKITKRGQNVTFRCDPISEHNRLYWYRQTLGQGPEFLTYFQNEAQLEKSRLLSDRFSAERPKGSFSTLEIQRTEQGDSAMYLCASRQTGTAVSGYTFGSGTRLTVV.

The V call is TRBV25-1, the J call TRBJ1-1; no definite D call. Germline assignment: CDR1 MGHDK and CDR2 SYGVNS. V was pared by 3 bases and J by 5 bases, with 10 bases between. The CDR3 has 13 residues. CDR3 amino acids: CASSDGQRTEAFF. DNA of the CDR3: TGTGCCAGCAGTGATGGGCAGAGGACTGAAGCTTTCTTT.

There are a few counts of this clonotype. The J gene is TRBJ2-3, the V gene TRBV7-2; 7 nucleotides match TRBD2. V gave up 4 bases and J gave up 2 bases; unmatched junction bases: 9. Germline V gene sequence: CDR1 SGHTA, CDR2 FQGNSA. The CDR3 totals 16 residues. The CDR3 sequence is CASSSLMGGPTDTQYF. The CDR3 DNA is TGTGCCAGCAGCTCCCTGATGGGAGGGCCCACAGATACGCAGTATTTT.

The J gene is TRBJ2-1, the V gene TRBV9; D gene ambiguous. This CDR3 comprises 14 residues. The V gene's germline CDR1 is SGDLS and CDR2 YYNGEE. Trimming stripped 0 bases from V and 1 base from J, with 5 bases between. The CDR3 is CASSVDPSYNEQFF. In DNA, the CDR3 is TGTGCCAGCAGCGTAGACCCTTCCTACAATGAGCAGTTCTTC.

This chain connects TRBV20-1 to TRBJ2-7, with D possibly matching TRBD1 (5 bases). The CDR3 is 11 amino acids. CDR1 is DFQATT and CDR2 is SNEGSKA in the germline V gene (reference sequence). Trimming pared 7 bases from V and 6 bases from J, leaving 13 bases between. CDR3 sequence (DNA): TGCAGTGTATGGACATTCGGCGAGCAGTACTTC. Protein sequence: CSVWTFGEQYF.

This clonotype has a count of ten or more. V is TRBV5-5 and J is TRBJ1-5; D is perhaps TRBD1 (5 bases). Germline V CDR1 and CDR2: SGHKS, YYEKEE (reference sequence). The CDR3 loop spans 14 amino acids. V was clipped by 3 bases and J by 5 bases, with 12 bases between them. Here the CDR3 reads CASSSGERDQPQHF. As DNA, the CDR3 is TGTGCCAGCAGCTCGGGGGAGAGGGATCAGCCCCAGCATTTT.

This clonotype was counted a few times. The rearrangement joins TRBV6-2 or TRBV6-3 to TRBJ2-1; D remains ambiguous. V lost 0 bases and J lost 0, with 12 bases in between. CDR3 size: 17 residues. CDR1 is MNHEY, CDR2 SVGEGT, per germline. CDR3 region: CASSYSWSESSYNEQFF. The CDR3 DNA is TGTGCCAGCAGTTACTCCTGGTCTGAAAGCTCCTACAATGAGCAGTTCTTC.

The rearrangement joins TRBV20-1 to TRBJ2-3; possibly TRBD2 for D (5 bases). V lost 3 bases to trimming and J lost 3 bases, with 10 bases between them. Germline V gives CDR1 DFQATT, CDR2 SNEGSKA (reference sequence). CDR3 size: 13 residues. As DNA, the CDR3 is TGCAGTGCTAGCTGGGGAGCTACAGATACGCAGTATTTT. Protein: CSASWGATDTQYF.

In this sample, this clonotype turned up a few times. V is TRBV11-2 and J is TRBJ2-5; 12 nucleotides agree with TRBD2. Per the germline V gene, CDR1 is SGHAT and CDR2 is FQNNGV. V lost 2 bases, J lost 5 bases, and 9 bases stayed unmatched. The CDR3 has 17 amino acids. CDR3 nucleotide sequence: TGTGCCAGCAGCTTACTAGCGGGGGGGCCTTTGGAGGAGACCCAGTACTTC. This gives the protein CASSLLAGGPLEETQYF.

This clonotype was detected a few times. V gene TRBV29-1 combines with J gene TRBJ2-7; D possibly corresponds to TRBD1 (5 bases). This CDR3 spans 13 amino acids. CDR1 is SQVTM and CDR2 is ANQGSEA in the germline V gene. Trimming shortened V by 4 bases and J by 6 bases, and 16 bases separated the two germline ends. In DNA form, the CDR3 reads TGCAGCGTTGCATCGTCAGGGTCCGGCGAGCAGTACTTC. It translates to CSVASSGSGEQYF.